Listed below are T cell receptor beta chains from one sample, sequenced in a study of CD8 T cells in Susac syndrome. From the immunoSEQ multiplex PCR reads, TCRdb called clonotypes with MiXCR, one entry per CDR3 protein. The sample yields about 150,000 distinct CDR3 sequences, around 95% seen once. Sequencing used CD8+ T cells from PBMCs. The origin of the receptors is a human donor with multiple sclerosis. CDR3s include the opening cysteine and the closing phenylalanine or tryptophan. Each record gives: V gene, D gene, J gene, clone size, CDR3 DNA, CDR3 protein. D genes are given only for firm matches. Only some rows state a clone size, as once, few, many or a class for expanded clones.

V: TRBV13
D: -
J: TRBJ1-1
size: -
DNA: TGTGCCAGCAGCTTAGAATACAGCGTCACTGAAGCTTTCTTT
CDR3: CASSLEYSVTEAFF

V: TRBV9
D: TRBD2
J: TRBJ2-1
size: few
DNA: TGTGCCAGCAGCGATGGGACTAGCAATGAGCAGTTCTTC
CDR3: CASSDGTSNEQFF

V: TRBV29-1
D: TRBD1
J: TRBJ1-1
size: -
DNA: TGCAGCGTTGGGACCCTGGACAGGGGTTTCACTGAAGCTTTCTTT
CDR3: CSVGTLDRGFTEAFF

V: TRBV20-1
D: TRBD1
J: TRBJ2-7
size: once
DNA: TGCAGTGCTAGACCAAAGGGACAGGCTTTCGACGAGCAGTACTTC
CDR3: CSARPKGQAFDEQYF

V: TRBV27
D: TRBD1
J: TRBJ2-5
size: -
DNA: TGTGCCAGCAGACGGACAGGGAATCAGGAGACCCAGTACTTC
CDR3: CASRRTGNQETQYF

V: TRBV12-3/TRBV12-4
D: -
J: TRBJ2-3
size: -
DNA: TGTGCCAGCGGTTACCTGACGGCAGATACGCAGTATTTT
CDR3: CASGYLTADTQYF

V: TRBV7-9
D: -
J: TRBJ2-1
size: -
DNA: TGTGCCAGCAGCTTAATTGACTATGAGCAGTTCTTC
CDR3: CASSLIDYEQFF

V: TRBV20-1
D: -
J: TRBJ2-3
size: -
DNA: TGCAGTGCTAGAGATCACCGCGGGGCCACAGATACGCAGTATTTT
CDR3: CSARDHRGATDTQYF

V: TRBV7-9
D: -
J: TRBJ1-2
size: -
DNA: TGTGCCAGCAGACGGGACACTGGCTACACCTTC
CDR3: CASRRDTGYTF

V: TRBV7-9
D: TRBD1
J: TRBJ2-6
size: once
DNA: TGTGCCAGCAGCTCGATACCGGGACAGGGGGCTGGGGCCAACGTCCTGACTTTC
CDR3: CASSSIPGQGAGANVLTF

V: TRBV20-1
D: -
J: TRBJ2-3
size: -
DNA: TGCAGTGCTAGTGTGGTCGGAACACCTGCGGAAGATACGCAGTATTTT
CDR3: CSASVVGTPAEDTQYF

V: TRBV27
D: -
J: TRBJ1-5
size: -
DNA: TGTGCCACCGGGCTCACACAGCCCCAGCATTTT
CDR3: CATGLTQPQHF

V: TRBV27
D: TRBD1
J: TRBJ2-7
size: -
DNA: TGTGCCAGCAGTCCAGGACAGGGCCACGAGCAGTACTTC
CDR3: CASSPGQGHEQYF

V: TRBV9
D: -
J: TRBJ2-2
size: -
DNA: TGTGCCAGCAGCCCCCCCCGGGGTGCCGGGGAGCTGTTTTTT
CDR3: CASSPPRGAGELFF

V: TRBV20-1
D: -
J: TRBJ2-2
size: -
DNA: TGCAGTGCTAGATCCGTAAACACGGGGGGCTCCGGGGAGCTGTTTTTT
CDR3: CSARSVNTGGSGELFF

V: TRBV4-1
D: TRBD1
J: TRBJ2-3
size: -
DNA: TGCGCCAGCAGCCCAGGGACAGCCCTGCGAGATACGCAGTATTTT
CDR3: CASSPGTALRDTQYF

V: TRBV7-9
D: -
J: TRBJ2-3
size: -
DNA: TGTGCCAGCAGCTTACATGGAGTCTCCCACACAGATACGCAGTATTTT
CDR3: CASSLHGVSHTDTQYF

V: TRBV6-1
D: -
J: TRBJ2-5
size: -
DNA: TGTGCCATCAGTGAGTCAGTTGGAAGGGGAGAGACCCAGTACTTC
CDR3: CAISESVGRGETQYF

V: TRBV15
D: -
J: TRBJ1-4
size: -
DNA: TGTGCCACCAGCAGAGATCTAGGCTGGGGTAATGAAAAACTGTTTTTT
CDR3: CATSRDLGWGNEKLFF

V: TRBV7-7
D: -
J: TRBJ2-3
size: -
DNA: TGTGCTAGCAGCTTACAAGGGACAGATACGCAGTATTTT
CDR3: CASSLQGTDTQYF

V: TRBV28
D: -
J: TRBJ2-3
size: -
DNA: TGTGCCAGCAGCCCGAACGGGGCAGATACGCAGTATTTT
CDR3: CASSPNGADTQYF

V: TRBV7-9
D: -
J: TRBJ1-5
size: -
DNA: TGTGCCAGCAGCTTAGATGGGTCTGATAGCAATCAGCCCCAGCATTTT
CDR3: CASSLDGSDSNQPQHF

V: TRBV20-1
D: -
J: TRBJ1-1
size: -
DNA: TGCAGTGCTAGAGATCAGAGAGCCATGAACACTGAAGCTTTCTTT
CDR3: CSARDQRAMNTEAFF

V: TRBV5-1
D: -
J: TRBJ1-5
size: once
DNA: TGCGCCAGCAGCTTGGAAGGCGAAGGGACTAATCAGCCCCAGCATTTT
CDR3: CASSLEGEGTNQPQHF

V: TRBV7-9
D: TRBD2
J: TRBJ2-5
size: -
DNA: TGTGCCAGCAGCTCCTGGACTAGCGGGGGTGAGACCCAGTACTTC
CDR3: CASSSWTSGGETQYF

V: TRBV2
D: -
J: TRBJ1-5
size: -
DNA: TGTGCCAGCAGGGAGCCAAGTGAGCCCCAGCATTTT
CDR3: CASREPSEPQHF

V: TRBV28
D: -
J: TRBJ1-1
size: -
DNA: TGTGCCAGCAGTTCTCTTTTGGCGGACACTGAAGCTTTCTTT
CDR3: CASSSLLADTEAFF

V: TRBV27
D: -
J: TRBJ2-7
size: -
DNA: TGTGCCAGCAGTTTAGGGGCAGCCTACGAGCAGTACTTC
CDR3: CASSLGAAYEQYF

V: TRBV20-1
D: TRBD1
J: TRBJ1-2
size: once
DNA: TGCAGTGCTAGGGTCGCTTGGGACAGGGACGGCTACACCTTC
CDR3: CSARVAWDRDGYTF

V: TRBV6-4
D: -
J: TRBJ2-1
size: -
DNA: TGTGCCAGCAGTGTCAGTCCCGGGACAACCTACAATGAGCAGTTCTTC
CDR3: CASSVSPGTTYNEQFF

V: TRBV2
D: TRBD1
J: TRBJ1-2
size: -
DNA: TGTGCCAGCAGCACTCACCCGGACAGGGCCCATGGCTACACCTTC
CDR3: CASSTHPDRAHGYTF

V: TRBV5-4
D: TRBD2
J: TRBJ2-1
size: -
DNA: TGTGCCAGCAACGAGGGGACTAGCGGGGAAGTCGATGAGCAGTTCTTC
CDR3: CASNEGTSGEVDEQFF

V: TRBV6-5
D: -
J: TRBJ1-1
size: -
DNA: TGTGCCAGCACTGGACAGAGAAACACTGAAGCTTTCTTT
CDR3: CASTGQRNTEAFF

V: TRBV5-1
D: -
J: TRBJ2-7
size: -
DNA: TGCGCCAGCAGCTTGGTAGGGGGGAATGAATACGAGCAGTACTTC
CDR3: CASSLVGGNEYEQYF

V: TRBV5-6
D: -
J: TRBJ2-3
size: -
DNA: TGTGCCAGCAGCTTTATTCTGGGAGCGACAGATACGCAGTATTTT
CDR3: CASSFILGATDTQYF

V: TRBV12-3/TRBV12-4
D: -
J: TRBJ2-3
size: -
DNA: TGTGCCAGCAGCCCGGAGGCGGTGAGCACAGATACGCAGTATTTT
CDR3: CASSPEAVSTDTQYF

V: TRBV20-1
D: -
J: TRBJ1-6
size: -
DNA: TGCAGTGCTCCCCATTTCACGAGCTCCTATAATTCACCCCTCCACTTT
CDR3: CSAPHFTSSYNSPLHF

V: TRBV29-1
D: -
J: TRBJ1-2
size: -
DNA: TGCAGCGTTAGGACGGGCGAGGGCGGCTACACCTTC
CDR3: CSVRTGEGGYTF